Below are 23 T cell receptor beta chains sequenced from a single sample in a study of blood T cell repertoires in COVID-19 (dated by TCRdb to 2018 to 2020). Libraries were made using the immunoSEQ multiplex PCR assay. TCRdb took over this immuneACCESS table, retaining in-frame rearrangements with V and J assigned. Such tables are incomplete; in checked studies, under half of the missing clones stem from an unresolved V gene, and the remainder is unexplained. The sample includes 300,000 to 400,000 clones, with 88% observed a single time. Clones ranked in the top ten supply approximately 1.6% of the sample. Sequenced: peripheral blood. Receptors were obtained from a woman in her twenties or thirties with COVID-19, enrolled during active disease.

The CDR3 DNA follows: TGTGCCAGCAGCCGCCGGACAGGGGGGTCCGAGACCCAGTACTTC. It yields the protein CASSRRTGGSETQYF. The rearrangement uses TRBV7-9 and TRBJ2-5; 10 bases agree with TRBD1. Germline assignment: CDR1 SEHNR and CDR2 FQNEAQ (reference sequence). This CDR3 has 15 residues. Germline trimming cut 5 bases from V and 5 bases from J; bases unmatched to any gene: 8. Full variable domain (rest looked up from reference TRBV7-9 and TRBJ2-5): DTGVSQNPRHKITKRGQNVTFRCDPISEHNRLYWYRQTLGQGPEFLTYFQNEAQLEKSRLLSDRFSAERPKGSFSTLEIQRTEQGDSAMYLCASSRRTGGSETQYFGPGTRLLVL.

This chain joins TRBV10-3 and TRBJ2-2, with TRBD1 as a possible D gene (5 bases). Germline V gene lookup returns CDR1 ENHRY and CDR2 SYGVKD. There are 12 residues in the CDR3. Trimming left V 11 bases short and J 2 bases short, with 9 bases between. CDR3 protein: CAAGLNTGELFF. CDR3 nucleotide sequence: TGTGCCGCAGGGCTCAACACCGGGGAGCTGTTTTTT.

The rearrangement uses TRBV14 and TRBJ2-1; D may be TRBD2 (6 bases). CDR1 SGHDN and CDR2 FVKESK come from the germline V gene. CDR3 length: 16 amino acids. V lost 1 base and J lost 4, with 14 bases in between. The CDR3 DNA is TGTGCCAGCAGCCAAGTGGGGGGAAGCCTTTACAATGAGCAGTTCTTC. Its protein is CASSQVGGSLYNEQFF.

The rearrangement uses TRBV5-1 and TRBJ2-2; 8 bases fit TRBD2. The CDR3 totals 15 residues. Germline values: CDR1 SGHRS, CDR2 YFSETQ. Trimming removed 4 bases from V and 5 bases from J; junction bases left unmatched: 7. CDR3 bases: TGCGCCAGCAGCATGGGACTAGTAGATACCGGGGAGCTGTTTTTT. Protein sequence: CASSMGLVDTGELFF.

This clone showed up just once. V usage is TRBV7-9 and J usage is TRBJ1-5; no firm D call. V shed 3 bases and J shed 6 bases, with 12 bases lying between them. The CDR3 runs 14 residues. The germline V gene has CDR1 SEHNR and CDR2 FQNEAQ (reference sequence). The CDR3 spells CASSFGIGSQPQHF. As DNA, the CDR3 is TGTGCCAGCAGCTTCGGAATTGGGAGTCAGCCCCAGCATTTT.

In this sample, this clone turned up once. V usage is TRBV5-1 and J usage is TRBJ2-1; D is possibly TRBD2 (7 bases). The V gene's germline CDR1 is SGHRS and CDR2 YFSETQ. The ends were cut back, 3 bases at V and 9 bases at J, with 16 bases in the middle. This CDR3 has 14 residues. CDR3 in amino acids: CASSSLGLGGEQFF. The DNA of the CDR3 is TGCGCCAGCAGCTCCCTCGGACTAGGGGGTGAGCAGTTCTTC.

This clone was seen just once. The rearrangement uses TRBV4-2 and TRBJ2-1; TRBD2 aligns across 13 bases. CDR3 length: 20 amino acids. The J segment lost 1 base and the V segment lost 0 bases, leaving 9 bases of the junction unmatched. Germline CDR1 LGHNA, CDR2 YNFKEQ. CDR3 nucleotide sequence: TGTGCCAGCAGCCAAGATGAGACTAGCGGGGGGTGGGGTTCCTACAATGAGCAGTTCTTC. It encodes CASSQDETSGGWGSYNEQFF.

The rearrangement joins TRBV27 to TRBJ1-4; D is unresolved. The V and J ends lost 6 bases and 3 bases respectively, with 14 bases between them. This CDR3 region has 15 residues. Germline-derived CDR1 and CDR2 are MNHEY and SMNVEV (reference sequence). The CDR3 DNA follows: TGTGCCAGCAGGGGCCCGGCAACAGCTAATGAAAAACTGTTTTTT. Its translation is CASRGPATANEKLFF.

This chain joins TRBV27 and TRBJ1-2, with 8 bases identical to TRBD1. From germline, CDR1 is MNHEY and CDR2 SMNVEV (reference sequence). This CDR3 comprises 14 residues. J gave up 7 bases and V 5 bases, and 9 bases lay outside the gene matches. The CDR3 region is CASSPLGQGLGYTF. The CDR3 nucleotides read TGTGCCAGCAGTCCCCTTGGACAGGGACTTGGCTACACCTTC.

The chain couples TRBV27 to TRBJ1-4; the match to TRBD1 covers 9 bases. Germline trimming cut 5 bases from V and 7 bases from J; bases unmatched to any gene: 5. The CDR3 has 14 residues. Germline loops: CDR1 MNHEY, CDR2 SMNVEV (reference sequence). CDR3 in DNA: TGTGCCAGCAGTCCCGGGACAGGGCCTGAAAAACTGTTTTTT. Translating it yields CASSPGTGPEKLFF. Using reference TRBV27 and TRBJ1-4 for the parts outside the CDR3, the full variable domain is EAQVTQNPRYLITVTGKKLTVTCSQNMNHEYMSWYRQDPGLGLRQIYYSMNVEVTDKGDVPEGYKVSRKEKRNFPLILESPSPNQTSLYFCASSPGTGPEKLFFGSGTQLSVL.

The rearrangement joins TRBV9 to TRBJ1-5, with a weak D call TRBD1 (5 bases). V lost 0 bases and J lost 8, with 12 bases in between. CDR3 size: 14 residues. Germline loops: CDR1 SGDLS, CDR2 YYNGEE. DNA for the CDR3: TGTGCCAGCAGCGTAGGCCCAGGGCGAGAGCCCCAGCATTTT. Translation: CASSVGPGREPQHF.

The V gene is TRBV11-2, the J gene TRBJ1-4; D remains unclear. V dropped 5 bases and J dropped 7 bases, with 20 bases sitting between them. The CDR3 runs to 16 residues. Germline CDR1 SGHAT, CDR2 FQNNGV. The CDR3 DNA reads TGTGCCAGCAGCCTATCGAGCGGGTTTCTTAGTGAAAAACTGTTTTTT. Residues: CASSLSSGFLSEKLFF.

This rearrangement joins TRBV7-8 to TRBJ2-3; perhaps TRBD2 as D (7 bases). V was clipped by 1 base and J by 1 base, with 12 bases between them. The germline V gene encodes CDR1 SGHVS and CDR2 FQNEAQ. CDR3 length: 16 amino acids. The CDR3 loop is CASSLVGGVGTDTQYF. The CDR3 bases are TGTGCCAGCAGCTTAGTAGGGGGGGTGGGCACAGATACGCAGTATTTT.

The rearrangement uses TRBV5-5 and TRBJ1-3; 7 bases line up with TRBD1. Germline V gene lookup returns CDR1 SGHKS and CDR2 YYEKEE (reference sequence). This CDR3 comprises 17 residues. The trim removed 2 bases at V and 0 bases at J, leaving 8 bases unmatched. The CDR3 DNA reads TGTGCCAGCAGCTTAGGTCCCTGGGACAGCTCTGGAAACACCATATATTTT. Protein: CASSLGPWDSSGNTIYF.

The chain is built from TRBV13 and TRBJ2-5; D remains ambiguous. The CDR3 totals 15 residues. V lost 0 bases to trimming and J lost 4 bases, with 12 bases between them. The germline CDR1 and CDR2 sequences are PRHDT and FYEKMQ (reference sequence). Here the CDR3 DNA reads TGTGCCAGCAGCTTAGGCTTGGGTGCGGCAGAGACCCAGTACTTC. Translation: CASSLGLGAAETQYF.

The V call is TRBV7-2, the J call TRBJ2-3; 7 bases map to TRBD1. Germline CDR1 and CDR2: SGHTA and FQGNSA. The CDR3 covers 15 residues. V dropped 4 bases and J dropped 2; count of bases not matched to a gene: 6. The CDR3 DNA is TGTGCCAGCAGCTCATACAGGGGAACCACAGATACGCAGTATTTT. Protein product: CASSSYRGTTDTQYF.

The J gene is TRBJ1-4, the V gene TRBV5-6; no reliable D call. CDR3 size: 14 residues. Per the germline V gene, CDR1 is SGHDT and CDR2 is YYEEEE. V was cut by 1 base and J by 6 bases, with 10 bases left in between. CDR3 protein: CASSLRGLDEKLFF. The DNA for the CDR3 is TGTGCCAGCAGCTTGAGAGGGCTGGATGAAAAACTGTTTTTT.

The chain is built from TRBV28 and TRBJ1-6; maybe TRBD1 (6 bases). Deletions cut 11 bases from V and 4 bases from J, with 24 bases between. Germline V gene sequence: CDR1 MDHEN, CDR2 SYDVKM. The CDR3 runs 17 residues. Here the CDR3 reads CAARTAITKRYNSPLHF. In DNA, the CDR3 is TGTGCCGCACGGACAGCCATCACTAAACGGTATAATTCACCCCTCCACTTT.

This clone was counted once. The rearrangement uses TRBV5-6 and TRBJ2-6; D ambiguous. This CDR3 is built from 17 residues. Germline CDR1 reads SGHDT; CDR2 reads YYEEEE. V was shortened by 2 bases and J by 1 base, with 13 bases between the two germline ends. DNA for the CDR3: TGTGCCAGCAGCTTTCCAACATTCGAATCTGGGGCCAACGTCCTGACTTTC. Residues: CASSFPTFESGANVLTF.

The rearrangement links TRBV7-9 to TRBJ1-4; no reliable D call. The germline CDR1 and CDR2 sequences are SEHNR and FQNEAQ (reference sequence). This CDR3 region has 13 residues. The ends were cut back, 4 bases at V and 13 bases at J, with 16 bases in the middle. Here the CDR3 DNA reads TGTGCCAGCAGCTCCGGTCCCGCGGTCGGACTGTTTTTT. Translation gives CASSSGPAVGLFF.

The V and J genes are TRBV7-2 and TRBJ2-7; D gene ambiguous. V was pared by 3 bases and J by 1 base, with 10 bases between. Looked up from germline, CDR1 is SGHTA and CDR2 is FQGNSA. The CDR3 is 14 residues long. CDR3 nucleotides: TGTGCCAGCAGCTTGCGGCAGCCTTCCTACGAGCAGTACTTC. Translation: CASSLRQPSYEQYF.

The chain links TRBV4-1 to TRBJ1-2, with 12 bases fitting TRBD1. Germline V gene sequence: CDR1 MGHRA, CDR2 YSYEKL. V dropped 4 bases and J dropped 8; count of bases not matched to a gene: 5. CDR3 length equals 14 residues. Here the CDR3 reads CASSLGTGGGGYTF. The CDR3 bases are TGCGCCAGCAGCCTAGGGACAGGGGGCGGCGGCTACACCTTC.

The V and J genes are TRBV5-8 and TRBJ1-5, with 7 bases that match TRBD1. This CDR3 comprises 18 residues. The germline gives CDR1 SGHTS, CDR2 YDEGEE. V shed 2 bases and J 2 bases; nucleotides not matched to a gene: 13. The CDR3, as DNA: TGTGCCAGCAGCTTCACGAAAACAGGGGAGTCACGCAATCAGCCCCAGCATTTT. Its translation is CASSFTKTGESRNQPQHF. Full variable domain (remainder filled in from reference TRBV5-8 and TRBJ1-5): EAGVTQSPTHLIKTRGQQATLRCSPISGHTSVYWYQQALGLGLQFLLWYDEGEERNRGNFPPRFSGRQFPNYSSELNVNALELEDSALYLCASSFTKTGESRNQPQHFGDGTRLSIL.